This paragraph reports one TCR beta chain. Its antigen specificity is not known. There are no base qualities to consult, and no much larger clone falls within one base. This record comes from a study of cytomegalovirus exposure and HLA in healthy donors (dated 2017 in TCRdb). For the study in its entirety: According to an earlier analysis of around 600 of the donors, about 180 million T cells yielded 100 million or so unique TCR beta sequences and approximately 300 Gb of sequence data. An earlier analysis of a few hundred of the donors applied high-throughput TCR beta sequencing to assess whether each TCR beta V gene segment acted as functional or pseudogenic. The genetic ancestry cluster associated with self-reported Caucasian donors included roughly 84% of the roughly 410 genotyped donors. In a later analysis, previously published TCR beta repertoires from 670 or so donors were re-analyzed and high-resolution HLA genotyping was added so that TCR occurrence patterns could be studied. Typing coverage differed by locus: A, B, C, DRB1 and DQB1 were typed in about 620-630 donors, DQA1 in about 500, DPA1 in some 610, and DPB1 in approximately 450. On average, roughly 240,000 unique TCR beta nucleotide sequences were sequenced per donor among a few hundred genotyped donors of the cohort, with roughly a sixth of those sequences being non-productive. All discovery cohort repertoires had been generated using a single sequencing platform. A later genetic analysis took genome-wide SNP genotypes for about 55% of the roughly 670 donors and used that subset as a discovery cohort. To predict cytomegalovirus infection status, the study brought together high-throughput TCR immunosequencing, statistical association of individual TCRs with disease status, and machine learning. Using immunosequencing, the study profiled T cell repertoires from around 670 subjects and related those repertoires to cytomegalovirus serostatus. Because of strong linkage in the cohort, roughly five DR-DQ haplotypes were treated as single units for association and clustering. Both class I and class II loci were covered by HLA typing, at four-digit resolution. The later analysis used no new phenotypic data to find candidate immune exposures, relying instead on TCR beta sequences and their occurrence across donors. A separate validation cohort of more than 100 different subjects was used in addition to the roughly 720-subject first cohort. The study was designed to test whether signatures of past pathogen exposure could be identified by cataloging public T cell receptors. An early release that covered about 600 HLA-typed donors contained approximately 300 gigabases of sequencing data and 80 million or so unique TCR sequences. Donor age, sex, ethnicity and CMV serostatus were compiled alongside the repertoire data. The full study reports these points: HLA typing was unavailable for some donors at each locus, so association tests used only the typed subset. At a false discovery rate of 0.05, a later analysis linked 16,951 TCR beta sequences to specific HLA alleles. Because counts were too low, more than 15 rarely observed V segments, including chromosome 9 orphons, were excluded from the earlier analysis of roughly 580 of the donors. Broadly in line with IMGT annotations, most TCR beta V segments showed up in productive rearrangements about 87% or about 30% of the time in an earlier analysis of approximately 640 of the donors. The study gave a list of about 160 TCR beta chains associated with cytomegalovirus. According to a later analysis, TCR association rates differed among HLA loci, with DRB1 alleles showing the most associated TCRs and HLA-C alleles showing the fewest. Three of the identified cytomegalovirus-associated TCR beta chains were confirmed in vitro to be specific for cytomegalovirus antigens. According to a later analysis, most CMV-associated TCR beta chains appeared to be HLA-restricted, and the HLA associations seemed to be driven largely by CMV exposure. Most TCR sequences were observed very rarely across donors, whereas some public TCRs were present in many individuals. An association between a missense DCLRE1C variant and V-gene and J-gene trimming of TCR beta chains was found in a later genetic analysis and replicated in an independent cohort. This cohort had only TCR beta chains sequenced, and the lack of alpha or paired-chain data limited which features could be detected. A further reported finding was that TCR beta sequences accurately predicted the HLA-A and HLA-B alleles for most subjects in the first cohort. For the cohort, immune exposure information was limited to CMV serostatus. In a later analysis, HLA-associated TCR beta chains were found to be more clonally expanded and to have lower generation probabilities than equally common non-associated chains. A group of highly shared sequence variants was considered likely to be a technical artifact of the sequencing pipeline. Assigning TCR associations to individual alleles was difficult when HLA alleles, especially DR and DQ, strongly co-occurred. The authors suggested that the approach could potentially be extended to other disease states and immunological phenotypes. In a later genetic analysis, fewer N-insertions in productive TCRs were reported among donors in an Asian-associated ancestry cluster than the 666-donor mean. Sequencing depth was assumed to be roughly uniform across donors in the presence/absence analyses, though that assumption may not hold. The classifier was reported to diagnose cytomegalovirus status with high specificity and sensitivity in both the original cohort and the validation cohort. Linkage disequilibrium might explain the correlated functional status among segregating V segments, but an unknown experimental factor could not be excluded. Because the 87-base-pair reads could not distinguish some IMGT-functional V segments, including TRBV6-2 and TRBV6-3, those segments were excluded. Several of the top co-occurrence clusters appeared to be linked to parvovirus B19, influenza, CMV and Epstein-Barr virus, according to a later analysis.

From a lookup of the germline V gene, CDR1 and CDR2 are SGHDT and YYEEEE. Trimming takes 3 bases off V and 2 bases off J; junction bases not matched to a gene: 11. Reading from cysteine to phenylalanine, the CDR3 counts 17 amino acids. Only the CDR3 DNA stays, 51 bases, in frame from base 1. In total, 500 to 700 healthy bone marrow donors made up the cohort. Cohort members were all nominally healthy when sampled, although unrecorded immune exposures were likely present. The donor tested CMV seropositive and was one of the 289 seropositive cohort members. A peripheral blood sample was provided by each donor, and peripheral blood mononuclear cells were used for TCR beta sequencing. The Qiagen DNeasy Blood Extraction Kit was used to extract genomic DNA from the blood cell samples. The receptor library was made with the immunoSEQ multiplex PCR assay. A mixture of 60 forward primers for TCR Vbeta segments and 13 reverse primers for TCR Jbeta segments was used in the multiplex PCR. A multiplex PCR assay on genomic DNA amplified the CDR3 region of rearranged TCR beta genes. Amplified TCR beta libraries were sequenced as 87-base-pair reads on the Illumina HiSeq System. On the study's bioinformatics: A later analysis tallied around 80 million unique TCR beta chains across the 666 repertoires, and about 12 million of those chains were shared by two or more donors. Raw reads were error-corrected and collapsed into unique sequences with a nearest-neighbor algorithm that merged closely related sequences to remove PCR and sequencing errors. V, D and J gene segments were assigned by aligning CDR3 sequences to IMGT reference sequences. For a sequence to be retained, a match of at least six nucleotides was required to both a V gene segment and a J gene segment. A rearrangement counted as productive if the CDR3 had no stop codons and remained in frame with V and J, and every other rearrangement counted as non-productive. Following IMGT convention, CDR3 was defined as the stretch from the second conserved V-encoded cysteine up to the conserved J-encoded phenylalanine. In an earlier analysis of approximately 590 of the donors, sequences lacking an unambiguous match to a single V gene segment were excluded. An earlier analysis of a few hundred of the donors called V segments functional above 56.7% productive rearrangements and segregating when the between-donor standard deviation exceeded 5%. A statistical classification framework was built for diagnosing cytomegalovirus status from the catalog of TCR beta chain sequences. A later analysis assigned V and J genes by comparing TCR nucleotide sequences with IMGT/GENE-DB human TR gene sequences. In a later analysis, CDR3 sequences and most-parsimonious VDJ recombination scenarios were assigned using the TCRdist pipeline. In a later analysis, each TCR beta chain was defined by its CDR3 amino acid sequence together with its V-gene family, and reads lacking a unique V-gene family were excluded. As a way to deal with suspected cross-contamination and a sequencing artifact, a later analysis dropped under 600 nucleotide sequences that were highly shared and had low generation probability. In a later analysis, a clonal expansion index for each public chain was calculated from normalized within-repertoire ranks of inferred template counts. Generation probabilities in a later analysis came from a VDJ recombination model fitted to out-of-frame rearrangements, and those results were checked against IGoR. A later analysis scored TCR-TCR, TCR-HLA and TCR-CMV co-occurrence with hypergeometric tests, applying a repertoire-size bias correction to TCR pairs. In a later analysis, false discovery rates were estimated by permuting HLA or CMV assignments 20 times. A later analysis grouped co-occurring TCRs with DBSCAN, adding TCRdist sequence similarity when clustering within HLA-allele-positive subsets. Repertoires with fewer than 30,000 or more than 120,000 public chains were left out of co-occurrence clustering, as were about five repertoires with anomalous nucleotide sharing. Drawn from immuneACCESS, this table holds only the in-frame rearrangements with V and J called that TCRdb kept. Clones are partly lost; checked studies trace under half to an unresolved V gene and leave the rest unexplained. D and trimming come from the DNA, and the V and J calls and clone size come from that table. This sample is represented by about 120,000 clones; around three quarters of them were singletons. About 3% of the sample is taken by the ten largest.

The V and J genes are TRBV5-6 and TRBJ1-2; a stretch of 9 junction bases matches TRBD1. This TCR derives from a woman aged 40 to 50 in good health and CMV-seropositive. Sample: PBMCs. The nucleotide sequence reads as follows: TGTGCCAGCAGCTCCGGGACAGGGTGGGGTAGAAACTATGGCTACACCTTC. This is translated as CASSSGTGWGRNYGYTF.